This T cell receptor (beta chain) emerged from a study of cytomegalovirus exposure and HLA in healthy donors. General study findings and limits: A prior analysis recorded that most TCR beta V segments were productive about 90% or about 30% of the time.

The germline V gene has CDR1 GTSNPN and CDR2 SVGIG (reference sequence). Trimming removed 4 bases at V and 3 bases at J, with 13 bases between. The CDR3 contains 14 residues. It was with 60 Vbeta and 13 Jbeta primers that the PCR ran. Data came from immunoSEQ multiplex PCR; TCRdb stores just in-frame clones and leaves some out. The table has around 190,000 clones, around 77% seen once; the top ten hold 2.9%. Points on this clone: Antigen specificity is unknown.

The sample taken for sequencing was PBMCs. The clonotype comes from a woman aged 25-40 years in good health and CMV-seronegative. The J gene is TRBJ1-3, the V gene TRBV30, with D uncertain. The CDR3 sequence: CAWIPPVSGNTIYF. The CDR3 DNA reads TGTGCCTGGATCCCCCCGGTTAGTGGAAACACCATATATTTT.